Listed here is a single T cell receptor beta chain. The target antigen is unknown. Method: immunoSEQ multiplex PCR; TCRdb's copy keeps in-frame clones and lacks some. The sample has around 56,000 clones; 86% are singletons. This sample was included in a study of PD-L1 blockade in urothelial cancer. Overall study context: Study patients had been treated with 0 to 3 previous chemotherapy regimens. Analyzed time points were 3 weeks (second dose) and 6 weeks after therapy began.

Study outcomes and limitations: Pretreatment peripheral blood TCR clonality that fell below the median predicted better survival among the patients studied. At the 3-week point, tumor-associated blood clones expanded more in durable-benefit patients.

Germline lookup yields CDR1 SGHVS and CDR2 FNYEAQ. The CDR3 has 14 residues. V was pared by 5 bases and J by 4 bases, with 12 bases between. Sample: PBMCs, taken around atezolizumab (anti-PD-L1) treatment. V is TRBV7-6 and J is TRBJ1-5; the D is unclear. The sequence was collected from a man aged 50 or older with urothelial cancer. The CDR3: CASSPGGQNQPQHF. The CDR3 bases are TGTGCCAGCAGCCCGGGAGGTCAGAATCAGCCCCAGCATTTT. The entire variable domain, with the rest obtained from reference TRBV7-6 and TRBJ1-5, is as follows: GAGVSQSPRYKVTKRGQDVALRCDPISGHVSLYWYRQALGQGPEFLTYFNYEAQQDKSGLPNDRFSAERPEGSISTLTIQRTEQRDSAMYRCASSPGGQNQPQHFGDGTRLSIL.